Following are 3 T cell receptor beta chains from one sample sequenced in a study of human versus mouse CDR3 diversity and MHC coevolution. Clones were read by immunoSEQ multiplex PCR, and TCRdb kept only the in-frame ones, dropping some. This table has about 83,000 clones, just under 95% appearing once. Sequencing was done on a sample of naive CD4+ T cells from blood. Subset given: CD45RO-negative CD62L-positive naive CD4 T cells. Receptors were obtained from a person between 30 and 69 years old in good health.

This chain uses TRBV2 with TRBJ1-2; D call uncertain. The CDR3 has 11 residues. V was clipped by 8 bases and J by 8 bases, with 12 bases between them. Germline V lookup: CDR1 SNHLY, CDR2 FYNNEI. CDR3 in amino acids: CASEEVSGYTF. The CDR3 nucleotides are TGTGCCAGCGAAGAGGTCAGCGGCTACACCTTC.

The chain joins TRBV13 to TRBJ1-1; the D is unclear. The CDR3 runs to 14 residues. Trimming stripped 5 bases from V and 0 bases from J, with 10 bases between. Germline CDR1 reads PRHDT; CDR2 reads FYEKMQ (reference sequence). The DNA of the CDR3 is TGTGCCAGCAGCCTCCTATTGTTGAACACTGAAGCTTTCTTT. Amino acid sequence: CASSLLLLNTEAFF.

V usage is TRBV6-5 and J usage is TRBJ2-7; D might be TRBD2 (5 bases). This CDR3 spans 14 amino acids. CDR1 is MNHEY and CDR2 is SVGAGI in the germline V gene. Trimming pared 2 bases from V and 2 bases from J, leaving 10 bases between. Here the CDR3 reads CASSYGERTYEQYF. CDR3 bases: TGTGCCAGCAGTTACGGGGAGCGGACCTACGAGCAGTACTTC.